This TCR beta chain was recovered during a study of neurological immune-mediated disorders. Individuals who volunteered at a blood bank located in Maryland, USA, made up the group of healthy controls. A total of 2 million PBMCs stored at -80 degrees C provided the unsorted libraries. With regard to this clonotype: Without the conserved terminal phenylalanine or tryptophan, this CDR3 likely stems from a read error.

The output of every sequencing run, over 180 million TCR-beta sequences, came from 15-18 subjects. Each CDR3 protein gets one entry after TCRdb re-called the 5' RACE reads with MiXCR. The sample lists more than 75,000 distinct CDR3 sequences, 10% occurring once. The germline V gene has CDR1 MNHEY and CDR2 SVGAGI. CDR3 size: 14 residues. Sequences were obtained from PBMCs. The clonotype comes from a man aged 40-49 years in good health. The chain recombines TRBV6-5 with TRBJ2-2; 7 positions match TRBD2. CDR3 sequence (DNA): TGTGTCAGCCGAAAGGGAGGGATGGTGTTGGAGCTGTTTCTT. Protein sequence: CVSRKGGMVLELFL.